Below, one T cell receptor (beta chain) is given with its context. This record belongs to a study of T cell responses to AZD1222 COVID-19 vaccine. The assay was immunoSEQ multiplex PCR, and TCRdb's table has in-frame clones only and misses some. The sample has fewer than 70,000 clones; 80% are singletons. The source of this sequence is an adult who received the AZD1222 COVID-19 vaccine. This specimen was peripheral blood, taken 28 days after the second AZD1222 dose.

CDR3 loop: CASSPRDGYNSGNTIYF. The CDR3 region has the DNA TGTGCCAGCAGCCCAAGGGACGGATATAACTCTGGAAACACCATATATTTT. The chain carries TRBV3-1 (or the pseudogene TRBV3-2) and TRBJ1-3, with D possibly TRBD1 on 5 matching bases. Per germline, CDR1 LGHDT and CDR2 YNNKEL (reference sequence). The CDR3 consists of 17 residues. The V end was cut by 4 bases, the J end by 0 bases, with 16 bases between.